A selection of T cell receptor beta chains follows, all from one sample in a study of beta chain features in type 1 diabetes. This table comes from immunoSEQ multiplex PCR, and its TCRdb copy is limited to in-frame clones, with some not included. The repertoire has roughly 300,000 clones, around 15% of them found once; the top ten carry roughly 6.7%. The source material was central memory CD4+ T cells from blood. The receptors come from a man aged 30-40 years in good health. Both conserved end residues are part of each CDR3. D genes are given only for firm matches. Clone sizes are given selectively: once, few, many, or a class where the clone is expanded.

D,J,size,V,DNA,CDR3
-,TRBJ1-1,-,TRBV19,TGTGCCAGTACCCCATCAACGGCGGGGTGGAGTGAAGCTTTCTTT,CASTPSTAGWSEAFF
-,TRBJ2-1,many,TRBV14,TGTGCCAGCAGCCGTTTTCTAAATGAGCAGTTCTTC,CASSRFLNEQFF
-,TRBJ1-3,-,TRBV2,TGTGCCAGCAGTGTAGGACCCCTTAGGAGCTCTGGAAACACCATATATTTT,CASSVGPLRSSGNTIYF
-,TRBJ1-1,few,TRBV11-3,TGTGCCAGCAGCTTAGATGGGACGGCTGAAGCTTTCTTT,CASSLDGTAEAFF
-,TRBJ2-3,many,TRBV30,TGTGCCTGGAGTAGGAGGGACACAGATACGCAGTATTTT,CAWSRRDTDTQYF
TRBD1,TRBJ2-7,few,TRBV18,TGTGCCAGCTCACCTCATCCGGGACAGGGGAACGAGCAGTACTTC,CASSPHPGQGNEQYF
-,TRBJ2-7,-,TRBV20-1,TGCAGTGCTAGAGATCCTGGAGAGCAGTACTTC,CSARDPGEQYF
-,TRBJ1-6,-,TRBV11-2,TGTGCCAGCAGCCGAAGACCCGATTCACCCCTCCACTTT,CASSRRPDSPLHF
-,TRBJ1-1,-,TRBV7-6,TGTGCCAGCAGTCGGGGCGCCGGGACTGAAGCTTTCTTT,CASSRGAGTEAFF
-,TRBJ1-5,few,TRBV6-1,TGTGCCAGCAATGGGCTCGGCGATCAGCCCCAGCATTTT,CASNGLGDQPQHF
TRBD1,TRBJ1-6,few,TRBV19,TGTGCCAGTAGGACAGGGGGTTATAATTCACCCCTCCACTTT,CASRTGGYNSPLHF
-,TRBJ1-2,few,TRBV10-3,TGTGCCATCAGTGAGTCGTTAGGGCAGTATACTAACTATGGCTACACCTTC,CAISESLGQYTNYGYTF
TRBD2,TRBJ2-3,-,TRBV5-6,TGTGCCAGCAGCAAACTCATAGCGGGAGGTGGGGATACGCAGTATTTT,CASSKLIAGGGDTQYF
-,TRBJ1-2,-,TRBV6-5,TGTGCCAGCACCCTTGGGCAGGGCTATGGCTACACCTTC,CASTLGQGYGYTF
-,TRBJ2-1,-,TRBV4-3,TGCGCCAGCAGCCAAGATATGGGCGCCTACAATGAGCAGTTCTTC,CASSQDMGAYNEQFF
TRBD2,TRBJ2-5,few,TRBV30,TGTGCCTGGAGTTCCACGGGACTAGCGGAGACCCAGTACTTC,CAWSSTGLAETQYF
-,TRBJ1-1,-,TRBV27,TGTGCCAGCAGTGATAGCATCTTTGGCACTGAAGCTTTCTTT,CASSDSIFGTEAFF
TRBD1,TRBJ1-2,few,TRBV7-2,TGTGCCAGCAGCACCCGGGACAGATCGACAGGCTACACCTTC,CASSTRDRSTGYTF
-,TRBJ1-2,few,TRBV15,TGTGCCACCAGCGCGACAGAGAATGGCTACACCTTC,CATSATENGYTF
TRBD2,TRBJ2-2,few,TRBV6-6,TGTGCCAGCAGTTACGCCCCGGGGCGGGGGACCGGGGAGCTGTTTTTT,CASSYAPGRGTGELFF
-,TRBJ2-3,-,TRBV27,TGTGCCAGCAGTTCGGCTGAATTATGGGCAGATACGCAGTATTTT,CASSSAELWADTQYF
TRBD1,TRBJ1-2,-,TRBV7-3,TGTGCCAGCAGCACCACGACAGGGTATGGCTACACCTTC,CASSTTTGYGYTF
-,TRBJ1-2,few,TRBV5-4,TGTGCCAGCGGATTACAGGGCTTTCTAGGCTACACCTTC,CASGLQGFLGYTF
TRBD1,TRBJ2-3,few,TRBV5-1,TGCGCCAGCAGCTTCGGACAGGGACGAGGGGATACGCAGTATTTT,CASSFGQGRGDTQYF
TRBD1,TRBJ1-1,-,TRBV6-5,TGTGCCAGCACCCAGATCAGGGGGAAGGCTGAAGCTTTCTTT,CASTQIRGKAEAFF
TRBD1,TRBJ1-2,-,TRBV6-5,TGTGCCAGCAGGCCTACAGGGGGCGCTAACTATGGCTACACCTTC,CASRPTGGANYGYTF
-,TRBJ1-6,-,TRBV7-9,TGTGCCAGCAGCTCCACGTTATCCTATAATTCACCCCTCCACTTT,CASSSTLSYNSPLHF
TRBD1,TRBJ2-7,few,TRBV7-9,TGTGCCAGCAGCTATTGGGGCTGGGACAGGCCCTTATACGAGCAGTACTTC,CASSYWGWDRPLYEQYF
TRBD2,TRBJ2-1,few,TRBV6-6,TGTGCCAGCAGTCCCTTGACGGGGGGAGCGAGACATGAGCAGTTCTTC,CASSPLTGGARHEQFF
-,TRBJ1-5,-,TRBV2,TGTGCCAGCAGTGGACAGCCTACCCTGGGGCAGCCCCAGCATTTT,CASSGQPTLGQPQHF
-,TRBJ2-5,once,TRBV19,TGTGCCAGTAGCACCGAGGGGGGAGAGACCCAGTACTTC,CASSTEGGETQYF
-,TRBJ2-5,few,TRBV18,TGTGCCAGCTCACCTTCCGGACATTTGACCCAGTACTTC,CASSPSGHLTQYF
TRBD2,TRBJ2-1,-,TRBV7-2,TGTGCCAGCAGCTTAGGGGGACTAGCCTACAATGAGCAGTTCTTC,CASSLGGLAYNEQFF
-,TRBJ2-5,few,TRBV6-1,TGTGCCAGCAGTGAAGGGGCGGACAGTTTGGTCCAAGAGACCCAGTACTTC,CASSEGADSLVQETQYF
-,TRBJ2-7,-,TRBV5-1,TGCGCCAGCAGCTTCCTCACCGGGGCGGGGTTCGAGCAGTACTTC,CASSFLTGAGFEQYF
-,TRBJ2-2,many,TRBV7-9,TGTGCCAGCAGCTCCCCCCGGGGAGGAACGAACACCGGGGAGCTGTTTTTT,CASSSPRGGTNTGELFF
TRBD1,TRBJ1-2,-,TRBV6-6,TGTGCCAGCAAAGCGACAGGGGGCAATAAGGGCTACACCTTC,CASKATGGNKGYTF
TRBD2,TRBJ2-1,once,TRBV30,TGTGCCTGGAGTGTTGGGCTAGCGGGACACGATGAGCAGTTCTTC,CAWSVGLAGHDEQFF
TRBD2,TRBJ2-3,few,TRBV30,TGTGCCTGGAGGACGGTGTCGGGACTAGGACAGTATTTT,CAWRTVSGLGQYF
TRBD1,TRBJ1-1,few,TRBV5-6,TGTGCCAGCAGCCAAGGGACAGGGCGCGGTAACACTGAAGCTTTCTTT,CASSQGTGRGNTEAFF
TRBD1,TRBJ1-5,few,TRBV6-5,TGTGCCAGCAGTTCCGCGGACAGGGGCTTGGGTCAGCCCCAGCATTTT,CASSSADRGLGQPQHF